This T cell receptor beta chain was captured by sequencing in a study of beta chain features in type 1 diabetes. Whole-study context: Cell yields, age and gender were similar between patients and healthy donors.

Turning to this clone: Its specificity is not known.

The entirety of the isolated RNA underwent reverse transcription, so expressed TCRB transcripts were sequenced. The protocol was immunoSEQ multiplex PCR, while the TCRdb copy is restricted to in-frame clones and leaves out a portion. The table lists roughly 41,000 clones, approximately 50% of them singletons. Study-wide findings and caveats: Any HLA-type effect on TCRB rearrangement remained unresolved here. VDJ junctions from type 1 diabetes patients carried fewer insertions and larger deletions.

Naive, central memory, regulatory and stem cell-like memory cells within the CD4+ compartment were sorted using CD45RO/CCR7/CD25/CD127/CD95/CD27. J gave up 1 base and V 8 bases, and 10 bases lay outside the gene matches. CDR3 length equals 16 residues. Germline CDR1 LNHNV, CDR2 YYDKDF (reference sequence). The rearrangement links TRBV15 to TRBJ1-3, with TRBD1 identical over 8 bases. Sequences were obtained from central memory CD4+ T cells from blood. The clonotype originates from a woman aged 18-35 years in good health. In DNA form, the CDR3 reads TGTGCCACCGGACAGGGAAGGTGGCGGTCTGGAAACACCATATATTTT. Translation gives CATGQGRWRSGNTIYF.